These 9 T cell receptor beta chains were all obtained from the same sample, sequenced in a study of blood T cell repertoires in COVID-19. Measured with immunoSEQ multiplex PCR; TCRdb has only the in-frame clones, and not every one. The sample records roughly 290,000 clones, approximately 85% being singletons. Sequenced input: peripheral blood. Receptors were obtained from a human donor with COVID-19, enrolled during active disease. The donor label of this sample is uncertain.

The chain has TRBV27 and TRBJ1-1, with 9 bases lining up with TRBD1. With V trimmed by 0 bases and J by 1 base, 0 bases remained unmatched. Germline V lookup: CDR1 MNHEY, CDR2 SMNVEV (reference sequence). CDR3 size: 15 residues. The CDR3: CASSLSQGANTEAFF. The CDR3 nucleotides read TGTGCCAGCAGTTTATCACAGGGGGCGAACACTGAAGCTTTCTTT.

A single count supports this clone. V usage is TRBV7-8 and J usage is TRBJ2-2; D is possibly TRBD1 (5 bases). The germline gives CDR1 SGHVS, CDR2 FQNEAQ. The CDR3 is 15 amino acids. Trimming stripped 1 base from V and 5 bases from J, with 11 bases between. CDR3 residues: CASSLVQGKTGELFF. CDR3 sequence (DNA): TGTGCCAGCAGCTTAGTCCAGGGAAAAACCGGGGAGCTGTTTTTT.

The CDR3 loop is CATTLGGEQYF. The CDR3 coding sequence is TGTGCCACCACCCTGGGGGGCGAGCAGTACTTC. This rearrangement joins TRBV11-2 to TRBJ2-7, with D maybe TRBD2 (6 bases). The V end lost 10 bases, the J end lost 6 bases, and 13 bases lay between the germline ends. The CDR3 is made up of 11 amino acids. The germline V gene encodes CDR1 SGHAT and CDR2 FQNNGV. The full variable domain, with the rest looked up from reference TRBV11-2 and TRBJ2-7, is EAGVAQSPRYKIIEKRQSVAFWCNPISGHATLYWYQQILGQGPKLLIQFQNNGVVDDSQLPKDRFSAERLKGVDSTLKIQPAKLEDSAVYLCATTLGGEQYFGPGTRLTVT.

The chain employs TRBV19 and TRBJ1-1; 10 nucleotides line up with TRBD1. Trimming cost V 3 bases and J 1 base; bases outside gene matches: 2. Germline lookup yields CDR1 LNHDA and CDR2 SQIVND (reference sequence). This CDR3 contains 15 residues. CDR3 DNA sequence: TGTGCCAGTAGTATCTGGACAGGGGGGAACACTGAAGCTTTCTTT. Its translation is CASSIWTGGNTEAFF. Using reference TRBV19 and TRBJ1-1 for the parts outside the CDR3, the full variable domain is DGGITQSPKYLFRKEGQNVTLSCEQNLNHDAMYWYRQDPGQGLRLIYYSQIVNDFQKGDIAEGYSVSREKKESFPLTVTSAQKNPTAFYLCASSIWTGGNTEAFFGQGTRLTVV.

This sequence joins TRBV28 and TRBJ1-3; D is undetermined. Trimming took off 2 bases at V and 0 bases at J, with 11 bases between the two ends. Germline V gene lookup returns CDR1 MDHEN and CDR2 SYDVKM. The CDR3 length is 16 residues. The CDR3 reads CASSLIQLSSGNTIYF. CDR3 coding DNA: TGTGCCAGCAGTTTAATACAGCTGAGCTCTGGAAACACCATATATTTT.

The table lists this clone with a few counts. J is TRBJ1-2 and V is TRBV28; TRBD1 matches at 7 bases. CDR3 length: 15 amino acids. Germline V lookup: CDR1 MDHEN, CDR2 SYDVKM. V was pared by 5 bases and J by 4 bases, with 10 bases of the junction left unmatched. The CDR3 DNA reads TGTGCCAGCAGTCCCCCAGGGGGAACCGCCTATGGCTACACCTTC. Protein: CASSPPGGTAYGYTF.

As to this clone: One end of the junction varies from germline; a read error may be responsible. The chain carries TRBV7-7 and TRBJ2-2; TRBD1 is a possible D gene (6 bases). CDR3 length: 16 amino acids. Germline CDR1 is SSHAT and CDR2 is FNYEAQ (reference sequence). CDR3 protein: CASSPGASSNTGELFF. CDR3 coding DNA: TGTGCTAGCAGCCCAGGGGCTAGTTCGAACACCGGGGAGCTGTTTTTT.

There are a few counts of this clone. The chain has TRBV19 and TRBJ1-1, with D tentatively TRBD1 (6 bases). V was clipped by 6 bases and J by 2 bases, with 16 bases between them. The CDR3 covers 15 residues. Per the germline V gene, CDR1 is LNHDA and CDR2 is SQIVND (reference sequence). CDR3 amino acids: CASSPGQTFNTEAFF. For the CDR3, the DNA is TGTGCCAGTAGCCCCGGACAGACCTTTAACACTGAAGCTTTCTTT. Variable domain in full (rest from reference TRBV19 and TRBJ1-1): DGGITQSPKYLFRKEGQNVTLSCEQNLNHDAMYWYRQDPGQGLRLIYYSQIVNDFQKGDIAEGYSVSREKKESFPLTVTSAQKNPTAFYLCASSPGQTFNTEAFFGQGTRLTVV.

The CDR3 bases are TGTGCCAGCAGCCAGGGACTAGCCCTCTACAATGAGCAGTTCTTC. Translating gives CASSQGLALYNEQFF. This rearrangement joins TRBV27 to TRBJ2-1, with 9 positions matching TRBD2. The trim removed 6 bases at V and 3 bases at J, leaving 6 bases unmatched. Per the germline V gene, CDR1 is MNHEY and CDR2 is SMNVEV (reference sequence). The CDR3 spans 15 residues.